The clone carrying this T cell receptor (beta chain) was seen many times. This entry is derived from a study of blood T cells in healthy people across ages. Then a second PCR, running roughly 6 to 11 cycles, was carried out with a sample-barcoded 5' primer and a J-beta primer mix. TCRdb re-analysed the 5' RACE reads in MiXCR, keeping a single row per CDR3 protein. The sample has about 1,500,000 distinct CDR3 sequences; 28% are singletons. Sequencing was carried out using blood. The source is a woman aged 25 to 39 in good health.

The CDR3 region has the DNA TGCAGTGCTAGTCATTACAAGTCTGCGGGAGGAACGGATGAGCAGTTCTTC. Encoded protein: CSASHYKSAGGTDEQFF. The rearrangement links TRBV20-1 to TRBJ2-1; 8 nucleotides line up with TRBD2. The CDR3 sequence is 17 residues long. After removal of 3 bases from V and 8 bases from J, the junction contained 18 bases not matched to a gene. CDR1 is DFQATT, CDR2 SNEGSKA, per germline (reference sequence).